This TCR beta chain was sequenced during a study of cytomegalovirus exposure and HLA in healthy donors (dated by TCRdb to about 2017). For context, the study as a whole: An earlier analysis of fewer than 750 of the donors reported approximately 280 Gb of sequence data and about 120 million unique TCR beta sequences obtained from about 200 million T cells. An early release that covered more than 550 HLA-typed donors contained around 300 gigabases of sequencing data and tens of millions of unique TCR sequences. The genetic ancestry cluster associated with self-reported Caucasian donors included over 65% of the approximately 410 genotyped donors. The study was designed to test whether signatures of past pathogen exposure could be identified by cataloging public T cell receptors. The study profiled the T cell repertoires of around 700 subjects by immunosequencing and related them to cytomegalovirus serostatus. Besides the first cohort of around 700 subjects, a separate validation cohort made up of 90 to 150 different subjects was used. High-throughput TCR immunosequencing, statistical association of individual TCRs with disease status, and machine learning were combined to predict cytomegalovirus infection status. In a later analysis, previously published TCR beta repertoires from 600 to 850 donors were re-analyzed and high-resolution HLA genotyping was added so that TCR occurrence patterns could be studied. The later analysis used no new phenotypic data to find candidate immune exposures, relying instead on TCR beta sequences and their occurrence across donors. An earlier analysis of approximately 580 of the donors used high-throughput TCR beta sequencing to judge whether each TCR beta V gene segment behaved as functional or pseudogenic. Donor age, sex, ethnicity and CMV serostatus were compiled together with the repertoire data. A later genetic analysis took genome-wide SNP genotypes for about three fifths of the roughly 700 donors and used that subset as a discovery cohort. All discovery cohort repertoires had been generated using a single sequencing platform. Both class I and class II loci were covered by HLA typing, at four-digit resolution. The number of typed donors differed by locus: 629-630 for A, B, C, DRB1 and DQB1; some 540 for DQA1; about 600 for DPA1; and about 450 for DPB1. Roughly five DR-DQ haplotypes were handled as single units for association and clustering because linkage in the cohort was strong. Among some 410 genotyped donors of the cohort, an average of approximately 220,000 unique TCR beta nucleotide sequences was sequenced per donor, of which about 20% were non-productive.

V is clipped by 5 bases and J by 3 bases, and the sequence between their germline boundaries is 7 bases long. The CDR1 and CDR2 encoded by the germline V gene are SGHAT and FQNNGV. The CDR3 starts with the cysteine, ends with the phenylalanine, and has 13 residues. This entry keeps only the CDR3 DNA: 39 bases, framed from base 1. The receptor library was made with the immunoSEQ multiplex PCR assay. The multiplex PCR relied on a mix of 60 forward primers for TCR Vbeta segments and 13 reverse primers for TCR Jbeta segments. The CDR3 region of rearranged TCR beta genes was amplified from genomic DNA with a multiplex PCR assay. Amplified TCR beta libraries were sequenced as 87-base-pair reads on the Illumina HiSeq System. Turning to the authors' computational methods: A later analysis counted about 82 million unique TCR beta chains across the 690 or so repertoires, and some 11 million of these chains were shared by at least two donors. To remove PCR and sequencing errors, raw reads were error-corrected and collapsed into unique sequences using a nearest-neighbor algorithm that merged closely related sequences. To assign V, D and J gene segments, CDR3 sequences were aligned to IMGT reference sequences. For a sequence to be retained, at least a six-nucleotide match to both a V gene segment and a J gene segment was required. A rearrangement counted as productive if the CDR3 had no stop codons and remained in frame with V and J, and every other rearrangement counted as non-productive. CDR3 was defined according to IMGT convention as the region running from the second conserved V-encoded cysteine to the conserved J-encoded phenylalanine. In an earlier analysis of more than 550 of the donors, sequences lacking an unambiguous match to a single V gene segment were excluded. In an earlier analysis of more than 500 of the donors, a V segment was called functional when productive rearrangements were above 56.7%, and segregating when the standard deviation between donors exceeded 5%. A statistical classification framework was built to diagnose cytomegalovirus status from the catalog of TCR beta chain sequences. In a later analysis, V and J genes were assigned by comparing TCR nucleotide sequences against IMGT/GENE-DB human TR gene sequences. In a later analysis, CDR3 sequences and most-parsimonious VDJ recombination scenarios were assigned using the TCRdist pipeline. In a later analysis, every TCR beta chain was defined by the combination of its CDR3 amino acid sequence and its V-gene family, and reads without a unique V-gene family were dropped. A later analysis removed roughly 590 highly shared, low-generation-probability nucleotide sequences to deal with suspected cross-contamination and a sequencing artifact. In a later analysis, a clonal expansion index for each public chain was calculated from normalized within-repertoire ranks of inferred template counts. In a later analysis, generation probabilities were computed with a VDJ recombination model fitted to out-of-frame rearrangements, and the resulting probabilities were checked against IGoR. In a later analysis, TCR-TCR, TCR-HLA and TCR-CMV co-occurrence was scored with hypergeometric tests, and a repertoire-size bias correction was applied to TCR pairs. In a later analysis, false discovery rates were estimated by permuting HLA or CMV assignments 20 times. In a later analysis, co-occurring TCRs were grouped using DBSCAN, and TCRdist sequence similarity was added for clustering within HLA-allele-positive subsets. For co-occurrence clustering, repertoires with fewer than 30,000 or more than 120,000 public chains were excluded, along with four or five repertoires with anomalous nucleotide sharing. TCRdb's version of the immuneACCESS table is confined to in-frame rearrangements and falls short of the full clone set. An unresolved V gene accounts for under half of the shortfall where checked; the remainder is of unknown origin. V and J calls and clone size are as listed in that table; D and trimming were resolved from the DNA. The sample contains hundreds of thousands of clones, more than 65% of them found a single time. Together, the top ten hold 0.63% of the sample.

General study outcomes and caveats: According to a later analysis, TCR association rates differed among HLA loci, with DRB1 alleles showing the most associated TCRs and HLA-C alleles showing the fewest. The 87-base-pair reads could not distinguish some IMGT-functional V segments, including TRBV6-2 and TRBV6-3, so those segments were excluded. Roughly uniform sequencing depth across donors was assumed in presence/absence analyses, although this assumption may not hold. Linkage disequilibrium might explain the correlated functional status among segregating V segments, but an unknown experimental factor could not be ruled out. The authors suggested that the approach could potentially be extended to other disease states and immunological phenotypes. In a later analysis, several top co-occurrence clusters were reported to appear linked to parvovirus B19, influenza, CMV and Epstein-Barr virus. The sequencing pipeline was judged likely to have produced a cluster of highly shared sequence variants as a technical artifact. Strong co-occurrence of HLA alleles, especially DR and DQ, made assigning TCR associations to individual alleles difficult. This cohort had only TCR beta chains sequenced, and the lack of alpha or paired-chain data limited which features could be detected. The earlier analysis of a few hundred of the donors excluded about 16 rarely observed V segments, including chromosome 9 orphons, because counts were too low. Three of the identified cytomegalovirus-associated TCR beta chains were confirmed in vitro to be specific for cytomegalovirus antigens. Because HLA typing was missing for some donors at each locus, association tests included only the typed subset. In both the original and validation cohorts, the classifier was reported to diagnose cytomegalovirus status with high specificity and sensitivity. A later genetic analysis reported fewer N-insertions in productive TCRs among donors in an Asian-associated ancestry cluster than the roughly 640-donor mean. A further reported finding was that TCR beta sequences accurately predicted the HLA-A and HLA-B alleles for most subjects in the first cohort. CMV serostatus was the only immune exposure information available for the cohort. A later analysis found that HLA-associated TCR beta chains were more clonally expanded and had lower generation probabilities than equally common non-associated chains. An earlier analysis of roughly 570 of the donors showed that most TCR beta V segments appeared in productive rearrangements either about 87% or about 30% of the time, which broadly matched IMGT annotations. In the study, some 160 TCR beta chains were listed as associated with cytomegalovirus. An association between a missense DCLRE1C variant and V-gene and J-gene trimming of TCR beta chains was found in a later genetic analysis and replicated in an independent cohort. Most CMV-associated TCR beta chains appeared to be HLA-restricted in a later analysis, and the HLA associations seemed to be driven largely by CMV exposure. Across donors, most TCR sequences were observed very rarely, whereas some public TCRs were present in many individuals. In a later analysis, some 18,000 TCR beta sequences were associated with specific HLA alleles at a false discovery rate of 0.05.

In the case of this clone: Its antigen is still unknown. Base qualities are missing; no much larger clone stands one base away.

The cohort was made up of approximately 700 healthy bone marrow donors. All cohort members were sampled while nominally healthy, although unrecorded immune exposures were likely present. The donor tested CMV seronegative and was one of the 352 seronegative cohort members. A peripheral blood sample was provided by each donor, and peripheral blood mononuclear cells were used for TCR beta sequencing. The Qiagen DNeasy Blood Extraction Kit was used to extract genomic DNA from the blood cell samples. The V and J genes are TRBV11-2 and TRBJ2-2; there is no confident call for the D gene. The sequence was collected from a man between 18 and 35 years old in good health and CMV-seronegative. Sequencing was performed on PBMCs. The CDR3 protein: CASSPTDTGELFF. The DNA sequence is TGTGCCAGCAGCCCCACAGACACCGGGGAGCTGTTTTTT.